The T cell receptor (beta chain) described here comes from a study of cytotoxic CD8 clonotypes in ibrutinib-treated CLL. In the study overall: Average yields of 255,043 productive templates and 94,082 productive rearrangements characterized the samples.

The method was immunoSEQ multiplex PCR; TCRdb's version includes in-frame clones alone and lacks a portion of them. The table shows about 130,000 clones, with roughly 80% occurring only once. The CDR3 contains 14 residues. The V end was cut by 1 base, the J end by 3 bases, with 10 bases between. Germline V lookup: CDR1 LNHDA, CDR2 SQIVND (reference sequence). This clone was counted only a few times. The starting material was PBMCs, obtained after 24 months of ibrutinib treatment. The sequence was obtained from a human donor with chronic lymphocytic leukemia. This chain links TRBV19 with TRBJ2-7, with D possibly TRBD1 on 5 matching bases. Here the CDR3 reads CASSIAQDNYEQYF. The CDR3, as DNA: TGTGCCAGTAGTATAGCGCAGGACAACTACGAGCAGTACTTC.